These 9 T cell receptor beta chains share one sample of origin, sequenced in a study of blood T cell repertoires in COVID-19. Clones were read by immunoSEQ multiplex PCR, and TCRdb kept only the in-frame ones, dropping some. The table has some 320,000 clones, about nine tenths seen once. Sequencing used PBMCs or T cells enriched from blood (not recorded which). The receptors originated from a man between 60 and 75 years old who had recovered from COVID-19.

The genes are TRBV11-3 and TRBJ2-7; D possibly corresponds to TRBD1 (5 bases). The ends were cut back, 4 bases at V and 3 bases at J, with 13 bases in the middle. The CDR3 has 14 amino acids. Germline V gene sequence: CDR1 SGHNT, CDR2 YENEEA. The DNA of the CDR3 is TGTGCCAGCAGCTCAGGGTATACATTCTACGAGCAGTACTTC. Protein: CASSSGYTFYEQYF.

This clone was seen just once. Here the CDR3 DNA reads TGTGCCAGCAACCCCGGGAACGGAGACGAGCAGTACTTC. Encoded protein: CASNPGNGDEQYF. V gene TRBV11-3 combines with J gene TRBJ2-7; D possibly corresponds to TRBD2 (5 bases). Trimming shortened V by 7 bases and J by 5 bases, and 15 bases separated the two germline ends. Germline values: CDR1 SGHNT, CDR2 YENEEA. There are 13 residues in the CDR3. The entire variable domain, with the rest obtained from reference TRBV11-3 and TRBJ2-7, is as follows: EAGVVQSPRYKIIEKKQPVAFWCNPISGHNTLYWYLQNLGQGPELLIRYENEEAVDDSQLPKDRFSAERLKGVDSTLKIQPAELGDSAVYLCASNPGNGDEQYFGPGTRLTVT.

A remark on this clone: At the DNA level, this CDR3 is encoded by other sequences in the same sample as well. The rearrangement links TRBV9 to TRBJ2-1; 13 bases align to TRBD2. CDR1 and CDR2 from the germline V gene are SGDLS and YYNGEE. With V trimmed by 0 bases and J by 4 bases, 1 base remained unmatched. This CDR3 has 16 amino acids. This CDR3 is CASSVGLAGGYNEQFF. The DNA for the CDR3 is TGTGCCAGCAGCGTAGGACTAGCGGGAGGATACAATGAGCAGTTCTTC.

This sequence joins TRBV4-3 and TRBJ1-2; D is perhaps TRBD1 (5 bases). This CDR3 spans 15 amino acids. Germline CDR1 and CDR2: LGHNA and YSLEER. The V end lost 0 bases, the J end lost 4 bases, and 12 bases lay between the germline ends. In DNA, the CDR3 is TGCGCCAGCAGCCAAGATGCAGGGATGAGCTATGGCTACACCTTC. This translates into CASSQDAGMSYGYTF.

CDR3 in amino acids: CASSLGGLAGTQETQYF. The CDR3 DNA is TGTGCCAGCAGCTTGGGGGGCTTAGCGGGGACGCAAGAGACCCAGTACTTC. V usage is TRBV5-4 and J usage is TRBJ2-5; 8 bases are shared with TRBD2. Trimming cost V 0 bases and J 2 bases; bases outside gene matches: 9. This CDR3 is built from 17 residues. The germline V gene has CDR1 SGHNT and CDR2 YYREEE (reference sequence).

The chain combines TRBV10-2 with TRBJ2-7; D not certain. The V end lost 2 bases, the J end lost 2 bases, and 4 bases lay between the germline ends. CDR3 length equals 12 residues. Germline V gene data show CDR1 as WSHSY and CDR2 as SAAADI. CDR3 in amino acids: CASSEAAYEQYF. The CDR3 DNA is TGCGCCAGCAGTGAGGCGGCCTACGAGCAGTACTTC.

The V and J genes are TRBV7-8 and TRBJ2-5; TRBD2 matches 13 bases. Per the germline V gene, CDR1 is SGHVS and CDR2 is FQNEAQ. This CDR3 has 18 residues. With V trimmed by 1 base and J by 3 bases, 8 bases remained unmatched. The CDR3 region has the DNA TGTGCCAGCAGCTTAGGGAGGACTAGCGGGAGTAATAAAGAGACCCAGTACTTC. This codes for CASSLGRTSGSNKETQYF.

This chain joins TRBV11-2 and TRBJ2-1; a weak D match, TRBD2 (7 bases). The germline V gene has CDR1 SGHAT and CDR2 FQNNGV. The CDR3 spans 17 residues. Trimming cost V 4 bases and J 4 bases, with 20 bases left between them. The CDR3 region is CASSSKIAGAYYNEQFF. CDR3 sequence (DNA): TGTGCCAGCAGCTCGAAGATCGCGGGGGCATATTACAATGAGCAGTTCTTC.

The chain carries TRBV5-5 and TRBJ2-1, with unresolved D. Trimming cost V 0 bases and J 2 bases, with 9 bases left between them. The V gene's germline CDR1 is SGHKS and CDR2 YYEKEE (reference sequence). The CDR3 spans 15 residues. CDR3 in DNA: TGTGCCAGCAGCTTGGGGCAACCGACCTACAATGAGCAGTTCTTC. This sequence encodes CASSLGQPTYNEQFF.